This T cell receptor (beta chain) was retrieved from a study of TIL therapy for anti-PD-1-resistant metastatic lung cancer. Study at large: Half of patients were current or former smokers.

General study findings and limits: This highly selected cohort may not generalize to typical lung cancer patients.

This was the immunoSEQ v3 assay. TCRdb's table, derived via immunoSEQ multiplex PCR, lists solely in-frame clones and lacks some. This table holds around 59,000 clones, about 69% found once. The germline CDR1 and CDR2 sequences are SGHTA and FQGNSA. Trimming shortened V by 2 bases and J by 5 bases, and 7 bases separated the two germline ends. The CDR3 contains 13 residues. This clone showed up just a few times. As yet, its antigen is unknown. Time point meaning: pre-treatment sample, taken before nivolumab and TIL therapy. V and J are TRBV7-2 and TRBJ1-5; no clear D gene. The material sequenced was blood, taken at baseline. The sequence was obtained from a person aged 25-85 years with non-small cell lung cancer. CDR3 in DNA: TGTGCCAGCAGCTTATTCGATGATCAGCCCCAGCATTTT. Translation: CASSLFDDQPQHF.